The source of this T cell receptor beta chain is a study of shared clonotypes between healthy human individuals. The wider study: For every donor, three CD4 naive, three CD4 memory, two CD8 naive and one CD8 memory plates were used. General study points: Naive subsets generally had larger estimated richness than memory subsets. What rarefaction showed was incomplete sorted-subset sequencing despite large depth.

Using immunoSEQ multiplex PCR, the repertoire was profiled, and TCRdb retains in-frame clones only, with some absent. The repertoire holds roughly 2,000,000 clones, with around 95% as singletons. CD8 cells classed as naive were CD45RO-negative and positively selected for CCR7, excluding terminally differentiated effector memory CD45RA+ cells. A note on this clone: Its antigen is currently unknown.

There are 15 residues in the CDR3. Trimming shortened V by 9 bases and J by 2 bases, and 18 bases separated the two germline ends. In germline, CDR1 is LGHNA, CDR2 YSLEER. This chain links TRBV4-3 with TRBJ2-3; D is uncertain. The sequenced material came from naive CD8+ T cells from PBMCs. The sequence was collected from a man aged 18 to 35 in good health. Some clones in this sample may be carry-over from other donors' samples. The CDR3 region is CASRPRGGPTDTQYF. CDR3 in DNA: TGCGCCAGTCGACCTCGTGGCGGACCCACAGATACGCAGTATTTT.